This TCR beta chain was identified in a study of cytomegalovirus exposure and HLA in healthy donors. Overall study results and limits: Later examination showed HLA-associated TCR beta chains had greater clonal expansion than equally common others. Beyond CMV serostatus, there was no information to go on about immune exposure. One variant, a missense change in DCLRE1C, was linked in a later analysis to TCR beta V- and J-gene trimming.

Primers included in the PCR were 60 Vbeta and 13 Jbeta primers. Sequenced by immunoSEQ multiplex PCR; TCRdb stores in-frame clones only, minus some. The data show about 160,000 clones, with around 88% seen just once and 0.65% to 0.9% held by the top ten. Germline CDR1 is MNHEY and CDR2 is SVGAGI. This CDR3 spans 13 amino acids. V gave up 5 bases and J gave up 3 bases, with 10 bases separating them. Concerning this clone: What it binds is unknown.

The sample consisted of PBMCs. The receptor comes from a woman aged 25 to 39 in good health and CMV-seronegative. The rearrangement uses TRBV6-5 and TRBJ1-1; the D is unclear. The CDR3 bases are TGTGCCAGCAGTGGGTTGGAGCACACTGAAGCTTTCTTT. This sequence encodes CASSGLEHTEAFF.